The 23 T cell receptor beta chains below come from one sample, sequenced in a study of T cell repertoires in cytomegalovirus infection. TCRdb re-called the reads with MiXCR, one entry per CDR3 protein. The repertoire holds some 220,000 distinct CDR3 sequences, with 9% to 15% as singletons. The material sequenced was PBMCs. Receptor source: a human donor in good health (CMV status not recorded). Some clones in this sample may be carry-over from other donors' samples.

Notes on this clonotype: A much larger clone lies one base from this, so it may be a read error. The chain links TRBV7-2 to TRBJ2-1, with 9 bases fitting TRBD1. From germline, CDR1 is SGHTA and CDR2 FQGNSA. The CDR3 covers 16 residues. The CDR3 DNA is TGTGCCAGCAGGTCTCGACAGGGGGGCAATCACAATAAGCAGTTCTTC. Residues: CASRSRQGGNHNKQFF.

The rearrangement links TRBV11-3 to TRBJ2-7, with 8 bases fitting TRBD1. The CDR3 runs 15 residues. V lost 5 bases to trimming and J lost 2 bases; unmatched junction nucleotides: 8. The germline V gene has CDR1 SGHNT and CDR2 YENEEA. The CDR3 reads CASSDLRDRTYEQYF. DNA of the CDR3: TGTGCCAGCAGCGATCTCCGGGACAGGACCTACGAGCAGTACTTC.

The chain is built from TRBV5-1 and TRBJ2-2, with 8 bases identical to TRBD1. This CDR3 comprises 14 residues. Germline CDR1 and CDR2: SGHRS and YFSETQ. With V trimmed by 4 bases and J by 7 bases, 6 bases remained unmatched. CDR3 DNA: TGCGCCAGCAGCATACAGGGGGTCGGCGGGGAGCTGTTTTTT. Protein sequence: CASSIQGVGGELFF.

The table lists this clonotype with a few counts. The chain is built from TRBV28 and TRBJ2-1; the match to TRBD2 covers 7 bases. The CDR3 covers 15 residues. With V trimmed by 6 bases and J by 10 bases, 15 bases remained unmatched. Germline CDR1 and CDR2: MDHEN and SYDVKM. CDR3 nucleotide sequence: TGTGCCAGCAGACAACTCTCAGGCGGGAGCGGGGAGCAGTTCTTC. Amino acid sequence: CASRQLSGGSGEQFF.

This clonotype was seen repeatedly, ten times or more. CDR3 DNA sequence: TGTGCCAGCTCCAATTATAACCAGCCCCAGCATTTT. Protein: CASSNYNQPQHF. The chain is built from TRBV18 and TRBJ1-5; no clear D. Deletions cut 6 bases from V and 7 bases from J, with 10 bases between. CDR3 length: 12 amino acids. Germline V gene sequence: CDR1 KGHSH, CDR2 LQKENI.

The sample holds many counts of this clonotype. The genes are TRBV11-1 and TRBJ2-6; D might be TRBD1 (7 bases). Germline CDR1 SGHAT, CDR2 FQDESV (reference sequence). This CDR3 has 18 residues. The V end lost 5 bases, the J end lost 1 base, and 18 bases lay between the germline ends. In nucleotides, the CDR3 is TGTGCCAGCAGCCCACCGGGGGACAGACAATCTGGGGCCAACGTCCTGACTTTC. It is translated as CASSPPGDRQSGANVLTF.

This clonotype was recorded many times. The chain recombines TRBV7-2 with TRBJ1-1, with a tentative D call TRBD1 (6 bases). Germline CDR1 SGHTA, CDR2 FQGNSA. CDR3 length equals 15 residues. V was clipped by 1 base and J by 1 base, with 10 bases between them. CDR3 in DNA: TGTGCCAGCAGCTTAGTAGCGGACAGGAACACTGAAGCTTTCTTT. Amino acids: CASSLVADRNTEAFF. Complete variable domain (other parts from reference TRBV7-2 and TRBJ1-1): GAGVSQSPSNKVTEKGKDVELRCDPISGHTALYWYRQSLGQGLEFLIYFQGNSAPDKSGLPSDRFSAERTGGSVSTLTIQRTQQEDSAVYLCASSLVADRNTEAFFGQGTRLTVV.

This clonotype was found many times. The V call is TRBV7-2, the J call TRBJ2-1; the match to TRBD2 covers 15 bases. Germline V CDR1 and CDR2: SGHTA, FQGNSA. The CDR3 runs 16 residues. V shed 5 bases, J shed 8 bases, and the junction held 7 bases outside the gene matches. CDR3 in DNA: TGTGCCAGCAGCCGGGGACTAGCGGGAGGATGGGATGAGCAGTTCTTC. Amino acid sequence: CASSRGLAGGWDEQFF.

This clonotype was seen at least ten times. V gene TRBV7-2 combines with J gene TRBJ1-1; 9 bases are a match to TRBD1. Germline-derived CDR1 and CDR2 are SGHTA and FQGNSA. CDR3 size: 14 residues. V was pared by 5 bases and J by 5 bases, with 6 bases of the junction left unmatched. Here the CDR3 reads CASSTRQGGTEAFF. CDR3 sequence (DNA): TGTGCCAGCAGCACTAGACAGGGGGGAACTGAAGCTTTCTTT.

The gene calls are TRBV5-5 and TRBJ2-5, with TRBD2 identical over 7 bases. The germline V gene has CDR1 SGHKS and CDR2 YYEKEE (reference sequence). Unmatched junction bases numbered 10, after V lost 3 bases and J lost 8 bases. This CDR3 comprises 14 residues. As DNA, the CDR3 is TGTGCCAGCAGCTCGTTAGGACTAGTGGATACCCAGTACTTC. Protein: CASSSLGLVDTQYF.

The chain combines TRBV28 with TRBJ2-1, with TRBD2 matching over 8 bases. V lost 8 bases to trimming and J lost 0 bases; unmatched junction nucleotides: 6. The CDR3 runs 15 residues. Per the germline V gene, CDR1 is MDHEN and CDR2 is SYDVKM. Here the CDR3 DNA reads TGTGCCAGCTGTACTAGCGGAAGCTCCTACAATGAGCAGTTCTTC. It specifies CASCTSGSSYNEQFF.

This clonotype occurred a few times. The chain combines TRBV20-1 with TRBJ2-5; D remains unclear. The V and J ends lost 1 base and 2 bases respectively, with 11 bases between them. Germline V gene data show CDR1 as DFQATT and CDR2 as SNEGSKA (reference sequence). The CDR3 loop spans 14 amino acids. The CDR3 reads CSARGRNRQETQYF. The CDR3 bases are TGCAGTGCTAGAGGAAGGAACAGACAAGAGACCCAGTACTTC.

This clonotype was observed at least ten times. CDR3 in amino acids: CASSSPGGTGELFF. The DNA of the CDR3 is TGTGCCAGCAGCTCCCCGGGGGGCACCGGGGAGCTGTTTTTT. The chain uses TRBV7-9 and TRBJ2-2; TRBD2 aligns across 7 bases. The CDR3 runs 14 residues. V shed 4 bases, J shed 4 bases, and the junction held 3 bases outside the gene matches. From germline, CDR1 is SEHNR and CDR2 FQNEAQ (reference sequence).

This clonotype has more than one count but fewer than ten. The chain links TRBV6-5 to TRBJ1-1, with a possible D match to TRBD1 (5 bases). V lost 6 bases to trimming and J lost 4 bases, with 15 bases between them. The CDR3 is 14 amino acids. The germline V gene encodes CDR1 MNHEY and CDR2 SVGAGI. The DNA for the CDR3 is TGTGCCAGCAGGCTAATGTGGGGCAGCACTGAAGCTTTCTTT. As protein: CASRLMWGSTEAFF.

This clonotype was found many times. The rearrangement links TRBV7-6 to TRBJ1-1; possibly TRBD1 for D (6 bases). The germline CDR1 and CDR2 sequences are SGHVS and FNYEAQ. CDR3 length: 12 amino acids. Between the trimmed V and J ends, which lost 1 base and 7 bases, there was a span of 7 bases. Here the CDR3 reads CASSLEGGEAFF. The CDR3 bases are TGTGCCAGCAGCTTAGAGGGGGGTGAAGCTTTCTTT.

V gene TRBV7-2 combines with J gene TRBJ1-1; 11 bases are a match to TRBD1. V was pared by 8 bases and J by 5 bases, with 10 bases of the junction left unmatched. In germline, CDR1 is SGHTA, CDR2 FQGNSA. CDR3 length: 15 amino acids. The CDR3: CASRGSGQGGTEAFF. The CDR3 bases are TGTGCCAGCCGCGGGTCGGGACAGGGGGGGACTGAAGCTTTCTTT.

This clonotype showed up just a few times. The chain couples TRBV11-1 to TRBJ1-1; D not certain. Deletions cut 7 bases from V and 0 bases from J, with 9 bases between. The CDR3 is 13 residues long. Germline V gene sequence: CDR1 SGHAT, CDR2 FQDESV (reference sequence). This CDR3 is CASNGGMNTEAFF. The CDR3 DNA reads as TGTGCCAGCAACGGCGGCATGAACACTGAAGCTTTCTTT.

The chain recombines TRBV6-2 or TRBV6-3 with TRBJ2-3; TRBD2 agrees at 11 bases. V was pared by 8 bases and J by 1 base, with 2 bases of the junction left unmatched. The CDR3 is 14 residues long. The germline CDR1 and CDR2 sequences are MNHEY and SVGEGT. CDR3 loop: CASVLAGGTDTQYF. The DNA for the CDR3 is TGTGCCAGCGTACTAGCGGGGGGCACAGATACGCAGTATTTT.

This chain uses TRBV5-1 with TRBJ1-1; D gene unclear. V gave up 4 bases and J gave up 6 bases, with 10 bases separating them. Looked up from germline, CDR1 is SGHRS and CDR2 is YFSETQ. The CDR3 is 12 residues long. The CDR3 nucleotides read TGCGCCAGCAGCCGAAAATGGCCTGAAGCTTTCTTT. This gives the protein CASSRKWPEAFF.

The rearrangement links TRBV20-1 to TRBJ2-7, with D unresolved. The V gene lost 1 base and the J gene lost 3 bases, with 19 bases spanning the gap. The germline CDR1 and CDR2 sequences are DFQATT and SNEGSKA (reference sequence). There are 16 residues in the CDR3. CDR3 nucleotides: TGCAGTGCTAGAGGCCAGCAGGCAGACCTACTCTACGAGCAGTACTTC. The encoded protein is CSARGQQADLLYEQYF.

The V call is TRBV11-3, the J call TRBJ2-1, with 7 positions matching TRBD1. V dropped 5 bases and J dropped 8; count of bases not matched to a gene: 9. From germline, CDR1 is SGHNT and CDR2 YENEEA. The length of the CDR3 is 14 residues. The CDR3, as DNA: TGTGCCAGCAGCCTCGGACAGGCAGGGGATGAGCAGTTCTTC. Translated, it gives CASSLGQAGDEQFF.

The CDR3 is CASKLIGDTEAFF. CDR3 nucleotides: TGCGCCAGCAAGCTCATCGGCGACACTGAAGCTTTCTTT. This chain uses TRBV5-1 with TRBJ1-1; D is undetermined. CDR1 is SGHRS and CDR2 is YFSETQ in the germline V gene. This CDR3 has 13 amino acids. The V end lost 6 bases, the J end lost 3 bases, and 12 bases lay between the germline ends.

This clonotype came up many times. J is TRBJ1-4 and V is TRBV6-5; tentative D call: TRBD1 (5 bases). Looked up from germline, CDR1 is MNHEY and CDR2 is SVGAGI. Trimming took off 5 bases at V and 8 bases at J, with 18 bases between the two ends. CDR3 length equals 15 residues. The CDR3 spells CASSTGLGAGEKLFF. In DNA form, the CDR3 reads TGTGCCAGCAGTACCGGTTTAGGGGCAGGGGAAAAACTGTTTTTT.